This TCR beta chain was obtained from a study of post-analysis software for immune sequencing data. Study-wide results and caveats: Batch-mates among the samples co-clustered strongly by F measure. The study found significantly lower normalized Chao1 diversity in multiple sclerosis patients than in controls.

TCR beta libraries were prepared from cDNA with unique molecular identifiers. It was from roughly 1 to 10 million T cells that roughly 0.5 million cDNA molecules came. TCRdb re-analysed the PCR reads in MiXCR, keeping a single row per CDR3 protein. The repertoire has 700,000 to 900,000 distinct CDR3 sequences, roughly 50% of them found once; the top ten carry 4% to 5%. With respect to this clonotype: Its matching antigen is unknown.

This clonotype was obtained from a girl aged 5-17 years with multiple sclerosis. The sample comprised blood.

The CDR3 DNA sequence: TGTGCCAGCAGCTCAATGACAGGGGCGCGAAACGAGCAGTACTTC. Amino acid sequence: CASSSMTGARNEQYF. The rearrangement links TRBV7-9 to TRBJ2-7; TRBD1 matches 8 bases. Looked up from germline, CDR1 is SEHNR and CDR2 is FQNEAQ (reference sequence). V shed 4 bases, J shed 5 bases, and the junction held 10 bases outside the gene matches. The CDR3 runs 15 residues.